The rows below give T cell receptor beta chains drawn from one sample of a study of blood T cells in healthy people across ages. MiXCR, applied by TCRdb to the 5' RACE reads, yields one record per CDR3 protein. The table lists 1.5 million to 2 million distinct CDR3 sequences, around half of them singletons. Sequencing used blood. The source of these receptors is a middle-aged woman in good health. Both conserved end residues are part of each CDR3. D genes are given only for firm matches. The size entry is marked missing in some rows and otherwise reads once, few, many or a size class.

J,V,size,D,CDR3,DNA
TRBJ2-3,TRBV7-2,once,TRBD2,CASSSLAGGGNTQYF,TGTGCCAGCAGCTCCTTAGCGGGGGGGGGAAATACGCAGTATTTT
TRBJ2-1,TRBV27,-,-,CASSTSDNNEQFF,TGTGCCAGCAGTACCTCGGACAACAATGAGCAGTTCTTC
TRBJ2-5,TRBV10-3,-,-,CAITEAGLRKETQYF,TGTGCCATCACTGAGGCAGGACTAAGAAAAGAGACCCAGTACTTC
TRBJ2-1,TRBV6-2/TRBV6-3,-,TRBD1,CASKDDRGSPYNEQFF,TGTGCCAGCAAGGATGACAGGGGGAGTCCCTACAATGAGCAGTTCTTC
TRBJ2-3,TRBV5-4,-,TRBD2,CASSLDLLAGGQDTQYF,TGTGCCAGCAGCTTGGATCTACTAGCGGGGGGGCAGGATACGCAGTATTTT
TRBJ2-1,TRBV2,-,TRBD2,CASPLRGGGEQFF,TGTGCCAGCCCTCTGCGGGGGGGCGGTGAGCAGTTCTTC
TRBJ2-1,TRBV3-1,-,-,CASSQEMGQFF,TGTGCCAGCAGCCAAGAAATGGGGCAGTTCTTC
TRBJ1-1,TRBV29-1,few,-,CSVPGLMNTEAFF,TGCAGCGTTCCAGGACTCATGAACACTGAAGCTTTCTTT
TRBJ2-7,TRBV6-5,-,TRBD1,CASSQGQNEQYF,TGTGCCAGCAGCCAGGGACAGAACGAGCAGTACTTC
TRBJ1-2,TRBV6-5,few,TRBD1,CASRGQGKAYGYTF,TGTGCCAGCAGGGGACAGGGGAAAGCTTATGGCTACACCTTC
TRBJ2-4,TRBV20-1,-,-,CSANSGILAKNIQYF,TGCAGTGCTAACTCGGGGATCCTAGCCAAAAACATTCAGTACTTC
TRBJ2-1,TRBV14,-,-,CASSQEAGWGEQFF,TGTGCCAGCAGCCAAGAAGCCGGCTGGGGTGAGCAGTTCTTC